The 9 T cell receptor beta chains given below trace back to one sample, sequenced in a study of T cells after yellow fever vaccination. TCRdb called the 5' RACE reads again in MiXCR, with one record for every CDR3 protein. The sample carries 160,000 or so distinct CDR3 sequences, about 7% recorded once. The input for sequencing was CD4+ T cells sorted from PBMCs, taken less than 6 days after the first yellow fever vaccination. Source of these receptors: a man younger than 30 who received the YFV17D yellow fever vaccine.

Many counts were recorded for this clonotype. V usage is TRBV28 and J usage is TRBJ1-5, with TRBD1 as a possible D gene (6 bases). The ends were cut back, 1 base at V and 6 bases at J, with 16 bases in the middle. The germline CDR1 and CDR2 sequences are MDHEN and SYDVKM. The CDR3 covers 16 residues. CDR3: CASSLYTGDNGQPQHF. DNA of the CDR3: TGTGCCAGCAGTTTATATACGGGGGACAACGGTCAGCCCCAGCATTTT.

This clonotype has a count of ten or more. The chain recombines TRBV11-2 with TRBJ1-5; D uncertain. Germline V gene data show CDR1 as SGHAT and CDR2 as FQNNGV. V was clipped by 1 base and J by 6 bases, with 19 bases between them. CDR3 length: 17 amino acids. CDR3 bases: TGTGCCAGCAGCTTAGGACGAACTGGAGGGTCGGTTCAGCCCCAGCATTTT. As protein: CASSLGRTGGSVQPQHF.

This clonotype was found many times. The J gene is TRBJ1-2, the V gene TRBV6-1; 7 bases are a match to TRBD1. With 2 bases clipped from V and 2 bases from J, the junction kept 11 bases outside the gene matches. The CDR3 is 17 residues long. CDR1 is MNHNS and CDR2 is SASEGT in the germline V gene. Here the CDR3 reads CASSERWHRGENYGYTF. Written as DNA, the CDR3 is TGTGCCAGCAGTGAAAGATGGCACAGGGGCGAAAACTATGGCTACACCTTC.

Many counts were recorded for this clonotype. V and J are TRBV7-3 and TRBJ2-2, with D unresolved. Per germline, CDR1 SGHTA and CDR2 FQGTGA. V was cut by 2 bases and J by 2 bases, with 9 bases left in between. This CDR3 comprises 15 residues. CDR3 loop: CASSLRLPNTGELFF. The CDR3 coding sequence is TGTGCCAGCAGCTTACGGCTACCAAACACCGGGGAGCTGTTTTTT.

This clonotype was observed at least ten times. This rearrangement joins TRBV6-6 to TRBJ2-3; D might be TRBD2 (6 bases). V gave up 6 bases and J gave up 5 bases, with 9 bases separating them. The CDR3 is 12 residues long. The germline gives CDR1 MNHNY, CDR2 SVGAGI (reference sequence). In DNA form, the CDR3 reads TGTGCCAGCAGCTGGAGGGGAGATACGCAGTATTTT. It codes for CASSWRGDTQYF.

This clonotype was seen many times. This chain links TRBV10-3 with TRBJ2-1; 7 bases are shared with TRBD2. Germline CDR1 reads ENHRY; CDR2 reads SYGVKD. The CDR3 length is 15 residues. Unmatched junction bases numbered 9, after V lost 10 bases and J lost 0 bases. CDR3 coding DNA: TGTGCCACCAGGACGGGACTAAGCTCCTACAATGAGCAGTTCTTC. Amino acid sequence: CATRTGLSSYNEQFF.

In DNA form, the CDR3 reads TGTGCCAGCAGGATACCCATTGGAGGCTACACCTTC. Translating gives CASRIPIGGYTF. This sequence joins TRBV6-6 and TRBJ1-2; D not resolved. CDR3 length equals 12 residues. CDR1 and CDR2 from the germline V gene are MNHNY and SVGAGI (reference sequence). V lost 6 bases and J lost 8, with 13 bases in between.

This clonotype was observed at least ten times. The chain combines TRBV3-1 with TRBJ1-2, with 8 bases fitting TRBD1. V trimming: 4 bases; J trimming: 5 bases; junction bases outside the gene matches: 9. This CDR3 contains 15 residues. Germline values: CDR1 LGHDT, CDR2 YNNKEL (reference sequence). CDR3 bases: TGTGCCAGCAGCCGAAGAGGGACAGGCGCTTATGGCTACACCTTC. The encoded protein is CASSRRGTGAYGYTF.

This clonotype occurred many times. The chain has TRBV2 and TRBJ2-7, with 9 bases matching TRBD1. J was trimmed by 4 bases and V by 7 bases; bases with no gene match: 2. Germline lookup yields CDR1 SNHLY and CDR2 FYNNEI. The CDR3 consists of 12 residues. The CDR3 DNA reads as TGTGCCAGCAAGGACAGGGGTTACGAGCAGTACTTC. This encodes CASKDRGYEQYF.